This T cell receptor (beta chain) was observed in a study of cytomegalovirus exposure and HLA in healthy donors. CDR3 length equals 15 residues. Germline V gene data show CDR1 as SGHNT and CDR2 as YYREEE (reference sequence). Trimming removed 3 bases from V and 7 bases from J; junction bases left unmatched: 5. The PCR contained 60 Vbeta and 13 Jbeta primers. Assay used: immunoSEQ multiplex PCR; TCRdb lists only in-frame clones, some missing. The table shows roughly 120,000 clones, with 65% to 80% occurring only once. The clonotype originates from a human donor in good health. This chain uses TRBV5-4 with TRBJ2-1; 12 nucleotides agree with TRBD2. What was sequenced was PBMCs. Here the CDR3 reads CASSSRLAGENEQFF. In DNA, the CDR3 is TGTGCCAGCAGCTCCCGACTAGCGGGAGAGAATGAGCAGTTCTTC.